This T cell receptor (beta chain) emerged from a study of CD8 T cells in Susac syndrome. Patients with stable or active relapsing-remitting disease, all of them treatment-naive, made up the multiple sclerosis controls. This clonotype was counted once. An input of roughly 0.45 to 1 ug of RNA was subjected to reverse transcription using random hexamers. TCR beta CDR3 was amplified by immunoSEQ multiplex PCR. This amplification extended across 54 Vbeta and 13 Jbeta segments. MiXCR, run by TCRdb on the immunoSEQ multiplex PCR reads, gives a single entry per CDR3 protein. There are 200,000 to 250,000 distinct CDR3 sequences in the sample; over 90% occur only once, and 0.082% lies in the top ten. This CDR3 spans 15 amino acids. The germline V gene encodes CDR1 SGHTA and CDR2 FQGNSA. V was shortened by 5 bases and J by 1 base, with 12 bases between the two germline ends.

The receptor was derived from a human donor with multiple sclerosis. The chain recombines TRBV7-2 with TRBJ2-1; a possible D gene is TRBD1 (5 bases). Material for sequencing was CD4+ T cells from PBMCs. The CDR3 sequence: CASSIQGGSYNEQFF. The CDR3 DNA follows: TGTGCCAGCAGCATCCAGGGTGGATCCTACAATGAGCAGTTCTTC. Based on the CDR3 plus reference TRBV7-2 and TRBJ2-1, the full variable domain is GAGVSQSPSNKVTEKGKDVELRCDPISGHTALYWYRQSLGQGLEFLIYFQGNSAPDKSGLPSDRFSAERTGGSVSTLTIQRTQQEDSAVYLCASSIQGGSYNEQFFGPGTRLTVL.